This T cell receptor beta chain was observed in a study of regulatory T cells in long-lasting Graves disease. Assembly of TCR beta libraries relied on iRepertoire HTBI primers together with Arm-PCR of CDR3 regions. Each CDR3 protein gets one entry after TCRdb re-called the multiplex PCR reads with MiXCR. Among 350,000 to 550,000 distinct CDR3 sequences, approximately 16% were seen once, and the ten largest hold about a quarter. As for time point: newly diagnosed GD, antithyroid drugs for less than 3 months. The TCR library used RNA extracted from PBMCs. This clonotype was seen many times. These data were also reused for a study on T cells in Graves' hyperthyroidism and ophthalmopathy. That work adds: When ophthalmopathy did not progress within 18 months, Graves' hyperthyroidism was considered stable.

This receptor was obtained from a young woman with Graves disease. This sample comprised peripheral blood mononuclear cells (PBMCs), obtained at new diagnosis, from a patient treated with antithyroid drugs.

The CDR3 nucleotides read TGCGCCAGCAGCTCAGAACAGGGGTTGCCCTACGAGCAGTACTTC. Translated, it gives CASSSEQGLPYEQYF. J is TRBJ2-7 and V is TRBV5-1; 7 nucleotides line up with TRBD1. This CDR3 comprises 15 residues. With 3 bases clipped from V and 2 bases from J, the junction kept 8 bases outside the gene matches. Germline CDR1 SGHRS, CDR2 YFSETQ.